The 2 T cell receptor beta chains below were found in one sample sequenced in a study of T cells in Graves' hyperthyroidism and ophthalmopathy. It was RNA transcripts that yielded the amplified TCR beta CDR3 regions. HTBI primers were the set used in a first-round RT-PCR of the TCR CDR3. MiXCR, run by TCRdb on the multiplex PCR reads, gives a single entry per CDR3 protein. The table shows some 620,000 distinct CDR3 sequences, with roughly 15% occurring only once. Specimen: blood. Receptors were obtained from a woman aged 25-40 years with Graves' hyperthyroidism.

In this sample, this clonotype turned up many times. The chain links TRBV6-6 to TRBJ2-3; D possibly corresponds to TRBD1 (6 bases). The CDR3 contains 15 residues. Per the germline V gene, CDR1 is MNHNY and CDR2 is SVGAGI (reference sequence). V was pared by 2 bases and J by 2 bases, with 11 bases between. In DNA form, the CDR3 reads TGTGCCAGCAGTTACCCGGACAGTCCCACAGATACGCAGTATTTT. Protein sequence: CASSYPDSPTDTQYF.

This clonotype was counted ten times or more. This sequence joins TRBV20-1 and TRBJ2-3; 9 bases line up with TRBD2. Germline V CDR1 and CDR2: DFQATT, SNEGSKA (reference sequence). The CDR3 loop spans 16 amino acids. Trimming took 6 bases from V and 5 from J; bases not matched to a gene: 15. In DNA form, the CDR3 reads TGCAGTGCCGTCATTAGCGGGAGCCACCGCGGAGATACGCAGTATTTT. Encoded protein: CSAVISGSHRGDTQYF.